This TCR beta chain was identified in a study of cytomegalovirus exposure and HLA in healthy donors. Study information: As released early, the data held approximately 80 million unique TCRs from HLA-typed donors. Findings of the study overall: Most TCR sequences were uncommon, yet certain public TCRs appeared in many donors. With further analysis later on, most CMV-associated TCR beta chains appeared HLA-restricted.

A word on this clone: Its antigen is unidentified.

PCR used 60 Vbeta primers and 13 Jbeta primers. The repertoire was sequenced with immunoSEQ multiplex PCR; TCRdb's copy has only in-frame clones and lacks some. The sample includes approximately 190,000 clones. This CDR3 spans 16 amino acids. Germline CDR1 reads ENHRY; CDR2 reads SYGVKD. Trimming at V came to 3 bases and at J to 0 bases, leaving 3 bases not matched to a gene. The TCR comes from a man aged 25-45 years in good health and CMV-seronegative. This chain uses TRBV10-3 with TRBJ2-3; 10 nucleotides align to TRBD2. The source material was PBMCs. The CDR3 sequence is CAISEGLAESTDTQYF. The DNA for the CDR3 is TGTGCCATCAGTGAAGGACTAGCGGAAAGCACAGATACGCAGTATTTT.